The 20 T cell receptor beta chains reported below all come from one sample, sequenced in a study of control samples from healthy donors and cancer patients (dated by TCRdb to 2018 to 2021). Receptors were amplified or captured by the immunoSEQ multiplex PCR assay. TCRdb took this table from immuneACCESS and kept in-frame rearrangements with V and J called. Such tables lack part of the clones; where checked against another copy, unresolved V genes explain under half of the gap, and the rest is unexplained. Across this sample there are about 120,000 clones, with just under 90% seen only once. Jointly, the top ten make up roughly 12% of the sample. The material sequenced was blood. Receptors were obtained from a man aged 30 to 39 in good health.

This clone has only one observation. The J gene is TRBJ1-2, the V gene TRBV7-2; no reliable D call. V was pared by 0 bases and J by 4 bases, with 12 bases between. Looked up from germline, CDR1 is SGHTA and CDR2 is FQGNSA. The CDR3 covers 15 residues. The CDR3 loop is CASSLASTRSYGYTF. The CDR3 DNA reads TGTGCCAGCAGCTTAGCGTCCACACGATCCTATGGCTACACCTTC.

The chain carries TRBV19 and TRBJ1-2; TRBD1 matches at 7 bases. Germline CDR1 reads LNHDA; CDR2 reads SQIVND (reference sequence). V dropped 2 bases and J dropped 3; count of bases not matched to a gene: 12. CDR3 length: 17 amino acids. CDR3 region: CASSISGQEAFDYGYTF. As DNA, the CDR3 is TGTGCCAGTAGTATATCTGGACAGGAGGCGTTTGACTATGGCTACACCTTC.

This rearrangement joins TRBV7-2 to TRBJ1-4; no firm D call. Germline V gene data show CDR1 as SGHTA and CDR2 as FQGNSA. The CDR3 consists of 12 residues. Trimming took off 6 bases at V and 12 bases at J, with 14 bases between the two ends. The CDR3, as DNA: TGTGCCAGCAGTCCCCGGCTTGGGGAACTGTTTTTT. It encodes CASSPRLGELFF.

The rearrangement uses TRBV7-2 and TRBJ2-1; D not resolved. CDR1 SGHTA and CDR2 FQGNSA come from the germline V gene. The CDR3 totals 14 residues. V lost 8 bases and J 1 base, leaving 12 bases between the germline ends. The CDR3 sequence: CASLPPGSYNEQFF. In DNA, the CDR3 is TGTGCCAGCCTCCCCCCCGGGTCCTACAATGAGCAGTTCTTC.

The chain carries TRBV12-3 or TRBV12-4 and TRBJ1-5; no clear D gene. Deletions cut 7 bases from V and 7 bases from J, with 11 bases between. The CDR3 spans 12 residues. The CDR3 loop is CASKWADQPQHF. CDR3 nucleotides: TGTGCCAGCAAGTGGGCGGACCAGCCCCAGCATTTT.

The chain is built from TRBV5-1 and TRBJ2-3; the D gene is possibly TRBD2 (6 bases). Trimming took 0 bases from V and 6 from J, leaving 11 bases between them. The CDR3 sequence is 14 residues long. The germline CDR1 and CDR2 sequences are SGHRS and YFSETQ. This CDR3 reads CASSLGREEDTQYF. In DNA, the CDR3 is TGCGCCAGCAGCTTGGGCAGGGAGGAGGATACGCAGTATTTT.

This chain uses TRBV30 with TRBJ1-3; D gene ambiguous. V lost 2 bases and J lost 4, with 9 bases in between. Germline values: CDR1 GTSNPN, CDR2 SVGIG (reference sequence). This CDR3 comprises 13 residues. CDR3 nucleotides: TGTGCCTGGAGTACCTTAGAAGGAAACACCATATATTTT. Its protein product is CAWSTLEGNTIYF.

Worth noting for this clone: Other DNA sequences in the same sample also yield this CDR3. The chain carries TRBV20-1 and TRBJ2-5; D not certain. V was trimmed by 0 bases and J by 2 bases, leaving 1 base between them. This CDR3 is 11 amino acids long. In germline, CDR1 is DFQATT, CDR2 SNEGSKA (reference sequence). The CDR3 bases are TGCAGTGCTAGAGAGCAAGAGACCCAGTACTTC. Encoded protein: CSAREQETQYF.

The J gene is TRBJ1-1, the V gene TRBV4-2, with 7 bases aligning to TRBD1. The CDR3 runs 16 residues. Germline assignment: CDR1 LGHNA and CDR2 YNFKEQ. The V gene end was trimmed by 1 base and the J gene end by 3 bases; junction bases not matched to a gene: 8. The chain's CDR3 is CASSQVRGRMDTEAFF. In DNA form, the CDR3 reads TGTGCCAGCAGCCAAGTGAGGGGGCGTATGGACACTGAAGCTTTCTTT.

The chain recombines TRBV28 with TRBJ1-1, with a possible D match to TRBD1 (5 bases). The CDR3 consists of 15 residues. V lost 0 bases and J 5 bases, leaving 13 bases between the germline ends. Germline CDR1 is MDHEN and CDR2 is SYDVKM. DNA of the CDR3: TGTGCCAGCAGTTTATGGGTAGGGACGAAAACTGAAGCTTTCTTT. Translation: CASSLWVGTKTEAFF.

The chain uses TRBV14 and TRBJ1-2; weak D call: TRBD1 (5 bases). Trimming left V 1 base short and J 3 bases short, with 15 bases between. This CDR3 has 16 amino acids. CDR1 and CDR2 from the germline V gene are SGHDN and FVKESK. In DNA form, the CDR3 reads TGTGCCAGCAGCCAAGTCTTGAGCGGAGGGGACTATGGCTACACCTTC. Amino acid sequence: CASSQVLSGGDYGYTF.

The chain combines TRBV6-1 with TRBJ2-3; the match to TRBD2 covers 11 bases. Trimming took 3 bases from V and 1 from J; bases not matched to a gene: 6. CDR1 is MNHNS, CDR2 SASEGT, per germline. The CDR3 is 17 residues long. The CDR3 sequence is CASSEGVTSGGTDTQYF. The CDR3 nucleotides are TGTGCCAGCAGTGAGGGGGTGACTAGCGGGGGCACAGATACGCAGTATTTT.

The chain links TRBV5-4 to TRBJ1-2; TRBD1 might be the D (6 bases). V lost 0 bases and J 10 bases, leaving 16 bases between the germline ends. The CDR3 is 14 residues long. Germline V gene sequence: CDR1 SGHNT, CDR2 YYREEE (reference sequence). The chain's CDR3 is CASSLAGGRSFYTF. The CDR3 bases are TGTGCCAGCAGCTTGGCCGGGGGCAGGAGTTTCTACACCTTC.

The chain couples TRBV11-3 to TRBJ1-1; TRBD1 is a possible D gene (6 bases). This CDR3 is built from 15 residues. Germline V gene data show CDR1 as SGHNT and CDR2 as YENEEA. Trimming removed 1 base from V and 2 bases from J, with 11 bases in between. The CDR3 reads CASSLGQGRNTEAFF. The CDR3 coding sequence is TGTGCCAGCAGCTTAGGGCAGGGGAGAAACACTGAAGCTTTCTTT.

This sequence joins TRBV30 and TRBJ2-1, with D perhaps TRBD2 (7 bases). This CDR3 region has 15 residues. The germline gives CDR1 GTSNPN, CDR2 SVGIG (reference sequence). V lost 5 bases and J lost 0, with 14 bases in between. CDR3 nucleotides: TGTGCCTGGGCGGGGGCAGAGAGCTCCTACAATGAGCAGTTCTTC. Protein product: CAWAGAESSYNEQFF.

The DNA of the CDR3 is TGTGCCAGCAGCCCGACAGGGGTGGAAAACACCATATATTTT. Its protein is CASSPTGVENTIYF. The V and J genes are TRBV7-2 and TRBJ1-3; 8 bases fit TRBD1. Germline V gene data show CDR1 as SGHTA and CDR2 as FQGNSA. V lost 5 bases to trimming and J lost 6 bases; unmatched junction nucleotides: 6. The length of the CDR3 is 14 residues.

The V and J genes are TRBV5-1 and TRBJ1-6, with a tentative D call TRBD1 (5 bases). The CDR3 is 13 amino acids. The germline V gene has CDR1 SGHRS and CDR2 YFSETQ. The germline V and J ends were trimmed by 5 bases and 7 bases, with 10 bases remaining between them. Here the CDR3 DNA reads TGCGCCAGCAGGGGGCAGGAAAATTCACCCCTCCACTTT. Protein product: CASRGQENSPLHF.

The V call is TRBV7-3, the J call TRBJ2-6, with 9 bases aligning to TRBD1. This CDR3 has 17 residues. Trimming took 5 bases from V and 5 from J; bases not matched to a gene: 10. In germline, CDR1 is SGHTA, CDR2 FQGTGA. As DNA, the CDR3 is TGTGCCAGCAGCCCCGTCCCGGGACAGGGTCGGGCCAACGTCCTGACTTTC. It encodes CASSPVPGQGRANVLTF.

The genes are TRBV2 and TRBJ1-3, with D hard to call. Germline V gene lookup returns CDR1 SNHLY and CDR2 FYNNEI. The CDR3 covers 14 residues. V lost 4 bases and J lost 0, with 7 bases in between. The CDR3 nucleotides read TGTGCCAGCAGTGCCGAGATCTCTGGAAACACCATATATTTT. It translates to CASSAEISGNTIYF.

The chain links TRBV25-1 to TRBJ1-5; 7 nucleotides match TRBD1. The CDR3 has 14 amino acids. The trim removed 5 bases at V and 6 bases at J, leaving 7 bases unmatched. The germline CDR1 and CDR2 sequences are MGHDK and SYGVNS. The CDR3 protein is CASSQTGLSQPQHF. Here the CDR3 DNA reads TGTGCCAGCAGTCAGACAGGGCTAAGTCAGCCCCAGCATTTT.